This entry describes one TCR beta chain. This entry belongs to a study of blood T cell repertoires in COVID-19. Study details: Specimens from acute and convalescent COVID-19 originated in the United States, Italy and Spain.

The germline gives CDR1 MDHEN, CDR2 SYDVKM. The germline V and J ends were trimmed by 7 bases and 1 base, with 10 bases remaining between them. The CDR3 covers 13 residues. Measured with immunoSEQ multiplex PCR; TCRdb has only the in-frame clones, and not every one. The data show about 66,000 clones, with 88% seen just once and roughly 6.7% held by the top ten. Sequencing input: peripheral blood. This TCR came from a woman in her seventies with acute or convalescent COVID-19. This rearrangement joins TRBV28 to TRBJ1-1; D uncertain. CDR3: CASISRQNTEAFF. CDR3 coding DNA: TGTGCCAGCATTAGTCGACAGAACACTGAAGCTTTCTTT.